The TCR beta chain under discussion was sequenced for a study of T cells after yellow fever vaccination (dated by TCRdb to about 2019). General notes on the study: The SMART-Seq v4 Ultra Low Input RNA kit was used to prepare libraries from fractions with low cell numbers. To follow T-cell clones before and after both primary and booster YFV17D yellow fever vaccination, bulk TCR alpha and beta repertoires underwent longitudinal sequencing. Two healthy male donors, one aged 18 to 30 and one aged 30 to 40 years, made up the cohort. Blood was drawn at multiple timepoints before and after primary and secondary immunization, with bulk PBMC replicates and cell subsets isolated. Findings and caveats that apply to the study as a whole: The secondary T-cell response was found to be weaker but faster than the primary response, with a peak reached on day 5 rather than on day 15. Because abundant contaminating clonotypes from the bulk population could be contained in FACS-sorted repertoires, computational filtering was required. Most clones expanded after primary vaccination were re-detected after the booster (almost 97% of CD4 and around nine tenths of CD8), suggesting broad memory maintenance. A small share of clonotypes was detected in both CD4 and CD8 compartments, with the overlap likely arising from convergent recombination. Because the study included only a couple of donors, the extent to which the findings can be generalized is limited.

TCR cDNA was synthesized by 5'RACE template switching, which introduced a universal primer site and unique molecular identifiers. cDNA synthesis was primed from both the TCR alpha and TCR beta constant segments. Library amplification used two PCR steps, and the second PCR step added sample barcodes and sequencing adapters. Sequencing of libraries was performed on Illumina HiSeq 2500 (2x100 bp) or NovaSeq (2x150 bp). On the authors' methods: MIGEC handled demultiplexing of reads and collapsing into UMI consensus sequences, while MiXCR performed V(D)J alignment. Vaccine-responding clonotypes were defined with edgeR using replicate PBMC samples, requiring FDR below 0.01 and a log2 fold change above 5 up to day 15. Each bulk clonotype was labeled CD4 or CD8 based on which sequenced repertoire, CD4 or CD8, contained the clonotype at higher abundance. Using fastp at Q25 and MiXCR, TCRdb reprocessed the public reads and kept productive beta chains. Rows merge per CDR3 protein into single entries with the most common DNA and genes. TCRdb, not the original authors, processed these V and J calls. Within this sample are 250,000 to 300,000 distinct CDR3 sequences, with about an eighth of them counted one time only. 0.4% to 0.55% of the sample lies in the top ten.

CDR1 LGHDT and CDR2 YNNKEL were looked up in the germline V gene (reference sequence). V trim: 3 bases; J trim: 4 bases; unmatched bases: 2. The CDR3 measures 14 amino acids from cysteine to phenylalanine. The only DNA kept is the CDR3, 42 bases in frame from the first base. Read against the paper, the sample's treatment or condition label means: live attenuated yellow fever vaccine strain. A standard Ficoll-Paque protocol was used to isolate PBMCs from peripheral blood. CD4 and CD8 T-cell fractions were isolated with Dynabeads CD4 and CD8 positive selection kits. TriZol was used to extract RNA from bulk PBMCs, from CD4 and CD8 fractions, and from dextramer-positive and dextramer-negative fractions. Note on this clonotype: The clone's antigen remains unknown. Base qualities are not provided; no much larger clone lies one nucleotide away.

The rearrangement joined TRBV3-1 to TRBJ2-2; the junction holds 7 bases that match TRBD1. The source was CD4+ T cells sorted from PBMCs, collected 45 days after the yellow fever booster vaccination. This TCR derives from a man younger than 40 who received the YFV17D yellow fever vaccine. The CDR3 reads as follows: CASSHPGGTGELFF. The DNA sequence is TGTGCCAGCAGCCACCCAGGGGGCACCGGGGAGCTGTTTTTT.